This T cell receptor (beta chain) was captured in a study of shared clonotypes between healthy human individuals. On the study more broadly: The study used three CD4 naive, three CD4 memory, two CD8 naive and one CD8 memory plate per donor.

Study conclusions and caveats: Naive subsets generally had larger estimated richness than memory subsets. Generation probabilities were higher for clonotypes shared across all four sorted-subset donors than for unshared ones.

As regards this clone: Its antigen is unidentified.

The V end was cut by 1 base, the J end by 7 bases, with 26 bases between. There are 18 residues in the CDR3. Looked up from germline, CDR1 is SGHDN and CDR2 is FVKESK. Terminally differentiated effector memory CD45RA+ cells were excluded by CCR7 positive selection of CD45RO-negative cells. Libraries were prepared by immunoSEQ multiplex PCR; TCRdb keeps only in-frame clonotypes and omits some of them. The sample carries hundreds of thousands of clones, roughly 92% recorded once. The material sequenced was naive CD8+ T cells sorted from blood. The rearrangement uses TRBV14 and TRBJ2-7; D uncertain. This clonotype originated in a young man in good health. CDR3 in DNA: TGTGCCAGCAGCCAAGTGGCCAGGAGCCTCAGTCGACTGGGAGAGCAGTACTTC. This sequence encodes CASSQVARSLSRLGEQYF.